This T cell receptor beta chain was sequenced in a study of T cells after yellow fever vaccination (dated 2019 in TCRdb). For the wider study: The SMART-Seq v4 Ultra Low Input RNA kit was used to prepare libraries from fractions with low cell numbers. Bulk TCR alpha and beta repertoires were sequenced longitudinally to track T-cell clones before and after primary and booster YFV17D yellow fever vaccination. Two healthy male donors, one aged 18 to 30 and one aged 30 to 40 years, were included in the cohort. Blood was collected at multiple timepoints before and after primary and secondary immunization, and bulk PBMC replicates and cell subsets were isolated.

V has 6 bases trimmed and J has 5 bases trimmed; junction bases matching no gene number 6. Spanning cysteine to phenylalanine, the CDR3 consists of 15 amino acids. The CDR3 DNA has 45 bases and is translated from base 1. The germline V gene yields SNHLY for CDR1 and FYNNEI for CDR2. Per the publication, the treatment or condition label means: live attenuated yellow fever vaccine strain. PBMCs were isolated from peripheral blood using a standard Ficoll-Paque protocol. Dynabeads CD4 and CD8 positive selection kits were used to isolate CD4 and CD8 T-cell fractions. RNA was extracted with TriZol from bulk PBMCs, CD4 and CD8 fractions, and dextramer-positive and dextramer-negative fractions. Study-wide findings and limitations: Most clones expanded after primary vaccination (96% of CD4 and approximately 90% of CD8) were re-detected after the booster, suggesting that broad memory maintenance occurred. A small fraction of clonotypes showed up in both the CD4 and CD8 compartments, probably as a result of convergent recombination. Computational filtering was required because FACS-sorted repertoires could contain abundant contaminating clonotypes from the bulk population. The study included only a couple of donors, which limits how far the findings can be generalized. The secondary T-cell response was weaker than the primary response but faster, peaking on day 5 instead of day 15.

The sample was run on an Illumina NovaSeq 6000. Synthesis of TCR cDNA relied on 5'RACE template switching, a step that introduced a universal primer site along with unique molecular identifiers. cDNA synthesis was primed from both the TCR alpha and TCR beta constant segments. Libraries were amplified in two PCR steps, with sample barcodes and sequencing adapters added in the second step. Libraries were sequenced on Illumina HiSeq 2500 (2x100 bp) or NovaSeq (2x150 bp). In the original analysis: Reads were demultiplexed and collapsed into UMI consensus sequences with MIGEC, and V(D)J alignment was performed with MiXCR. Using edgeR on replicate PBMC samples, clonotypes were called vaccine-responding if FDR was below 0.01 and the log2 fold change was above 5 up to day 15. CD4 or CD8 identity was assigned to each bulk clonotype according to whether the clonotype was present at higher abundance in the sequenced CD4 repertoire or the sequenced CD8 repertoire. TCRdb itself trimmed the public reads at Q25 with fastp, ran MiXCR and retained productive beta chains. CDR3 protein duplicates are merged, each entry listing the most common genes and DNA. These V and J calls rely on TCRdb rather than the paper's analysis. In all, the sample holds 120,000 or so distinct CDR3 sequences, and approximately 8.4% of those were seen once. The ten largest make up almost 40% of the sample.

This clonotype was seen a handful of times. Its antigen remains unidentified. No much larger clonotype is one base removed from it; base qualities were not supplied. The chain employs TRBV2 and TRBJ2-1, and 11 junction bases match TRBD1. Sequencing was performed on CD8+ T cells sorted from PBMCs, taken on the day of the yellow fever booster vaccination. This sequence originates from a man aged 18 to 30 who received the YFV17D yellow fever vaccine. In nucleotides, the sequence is TGTGCCAGCAGGGACAGGGGGCTGAGAAACAATGAGCAGTTCTTC. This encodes CASRDRGLRNNEQFF.